These 13 T cell receptor beta chains were sequenced from one sample in a study of cytomegalovirus exposure and HLA in healthy donors. PCR was performed using 60 Vbeta and 13 Jbeta primers. The data were produced by immunoSEQ multiplex PCR, yet TCRdb's version contains in-frame clones alone and is incomplete. The table shows 200,000 to 250,000 clones, with roughly 73% occurring only once. The sample consisted of PBMCs. The receptors shown here come from a boy aged 5 to 17 in good health and CMV-seronegative.

The V and J genes are TRBV5-1 and TRBJ1-4, with TRBD1 matching 12 bases. The CDR3 runs 16 residues. Germline V lookup: CDR1 SGHRS, CDR2 YFSETQ. Trimming removed 3 bases from V and 7 bases from J; junction bases left unmatched: 7. In DNA, the CDR3 is TGCGCCAGCAGCTACGGGACAGGGGGCGACTTTGAAAAACTGTTTTTT. Amino acid sequence: CASSYGTGGDFEKLFF.

The chain is built from TRBV18 and TRBJ2-7, with 10 bases that match TRBD1. The germline CDR1 and CDR2 sequences are KGHSH and LQKENI. Trimming took 5 bases from V and 5 from J; bases not matched to a gene: 12. The CDR3 is made up of 16 amino acids. The CDR3 loop is CASSAIPTGGGHEQYF. The CDR3 DNA is TGTGCCAGCTCAGCGATCCCGACAGGGGGCGGCCACGAGCAGTACTTC. The full variable domain, rest sourced from reference TRBV18 and TRBJ2-7, is NAGVMQNPRHLVRRRGQEARLRCSPMKGHSHVYWYRQLPEEGLKFMVYLQKENIIDESGMPKERFSAEFPKEGPSILRIQQVVRGDSAAYFCASSAIPTGGGHEQYFGPGTRLTVT.

This sequence joins TRBV7-9 and TRBJ1-5; 10 bases align to TRBD1. CDR1 and CDR2 from the germline V gene are SEHNR and FQNEAQ (reference sequence). V trimming: 4 bases; J trimming: 7 bases; junction bases outside the gene matches: 4. This CDR3 spans 14 amino acids. This CDR3 reads CASSWTGGRQPQHF. DNA of the CDR3: TGTGCCAGCAGCTGGACAGGGGGTAGGCAGCCCCAGCATTTT.

The chain carries TRBV2 and TRBJ1-2; the D is unclear. Trimming pared 4 bases from V and 5 bases from J, leaving 11 bases between. The CDR3 is 13 amino acids. Germline CDR1 reads SNHLY; CDR2 reads FYNNEI. The CDR3 is CASSGTSEYGYTF. As DNA, the CDR3 is TGTGCCAGCAGTGGGACTTCGGAGTATGGCTACACCTTC.

The J gene is TRBJ1-6, the V gene TRBV6-1; D remains ambiguous. V gave up 7 bases and J gave up 0 bases, with 10 bases separating them. The CDR3 is 15 amino acids. Germline V CDR1 and CDR2: MNHNS, SASEGT. CDR3 DNA: TGTGCCAGCATTGGTAGAAGCTCCTATAATTCACCCCTCCACTTT. It codes for CASIGRSSYNSPLHF.

The chain links TRBV5-6 to TRBJ2-5; 16 positions agree with TRBD2. The germline V gene has CDR1 SGHDT and CDR2 YYEEEE. There are 17 residues in the CDR3. The J segment lost 5 bases and the V segment lost 0 bases, leaving 4 bases of the junction unmatched. For the CDR3, the DNA is TGTGCCAGCAGCTTGGCGGGACTAGCGGGGGGGCCGGAGACCCAGTACTTC. This translates into CASSLAGLAGGPETQYF. The full variable domain, in which reference TRBV5-6 and TRBJ2-5 provide the parts outside the CDR3, is DAGVTQSPTHLIKTRGQQVTLRCSPKSGHDTVSWYQQALGQGPQFIFQYYEEEERQRGNFPDRFSGHQFPNYSSELNVNALLLGDSALYLCASSLAGLAGGPETQYFGPGTRLLVL.

The rearrangement links TRBV2 to TRBJ2-7; perhaps TRBD2 as D (5 bases). CDR3 length: 13 residues. With 7 bases removed from V and 3 bases from J, the gap between germline ends came to 13 bases. From germline, CDR1 is SNHLY and CDR2 FYNNEI. CDR3 region: CASTEGVGYEQYF. The CDR3 coding sequence is TGTGCCAGCACCGAGGGTGTCGGCTACGAGCAGTACTTC.

The chain links TRBV6-6 to TRBJ2-5; D gene ambiguous. The CDR3 spans 13 residues. Germline V gene sequence: CDR1 MNHNY, CDR2 SVGAGI (reference sequence). The V end was cut by 2 bases, the J end by 5 bases, with 9 bases between. The chain's CDR3 is CASSYPRGETQYF. CDR3 in DNA: TGTGCCAGCAGTTACCCGCGAGGTGAGACCCAGTACTTC.

The chain is built from TRBV5-8 and TRBJ2-1, with 13 bases matching TRBD2. Germline CDR1 SGHTS, CDR2 YDEGEE. With V trimmed by 0 bases and J by 7 bases, 10 bases remained unmatched. This CDR3 contains 18 residues. The CDR3 sequence: CASSLAATSGGAGNEQFF. CDR3 DNA: TGTGCCAGCAGCTTGGCGGCCACTAGCGGGGGGGCCGGGAATGAGCAGTTCTTC.

In DNA, the CDR3 is TGCGCCAGCAGCCCCGACAGGGTTGGTTGGGACAAGGGGGGCTACACCTTC. Translation gives CASSPDRVGWDKGGYTF. The chain employs TRBV5-1 and TRBJ1-2, with 7 bases matching TRBD1. The length of the CDR3 is 17 residues. The germline V gene has CDR1 SGHRS and CDR2 YFSETQ. Trimming removed 4 bases from V and 8 bases from J; junction bases left unmatched: 20.

The V gene is TRBV6-1, the J gene TRBJ2-7; D is possibly TRBD1 (6 bases). Between the trimmed V and J ends, which lost 6 bases and 4 bases, there was a span of 13 bases. This CDR3 region has 13 residues. The germline CDR1 and CDR2 sequences are MNHNS and SASEGT. CDR3 sequence: CASRPGHLYEQYF. The DNA for the CDR3 is TGTGCCAGCAGGCCGGGACATCTTTACGAGCAGTACTTC.

The J gene is TRBJ1-5, the V gene TRBV28; D unclear. The CDR3 totals 15 residues. Germline loops: CDR1 MDHEN, CDR2 SYDVKM. V was pared by 6 bases and J by 7 bases, with 19 bases between. CDR3 nucleotides: TGTGCCAGCAGCCTTACGGACGGCGGGAGACAGCCCCAGCATTTT. This codes for CASSLTDGGRQPQHF.

This clone was observed once. The CDR3, as DNA: TGTGCCAGCAGCTTAGGGACAGGTATGTGTCGATATGGCTACACCTTC. As protein: CASSLGTGMCRYGYTF. The gene calls are TRBV7-6 and TRBJ1-2; 7 nucleotides line up with TRBD1. V lost 1 base to trimming and J lost 5 bases; unmatched junction nucleotides: 10. CDR1 and CDR2 from the germline V gene are SGHVS and FNYEAQ. This CDR3 comprises 16 residues.